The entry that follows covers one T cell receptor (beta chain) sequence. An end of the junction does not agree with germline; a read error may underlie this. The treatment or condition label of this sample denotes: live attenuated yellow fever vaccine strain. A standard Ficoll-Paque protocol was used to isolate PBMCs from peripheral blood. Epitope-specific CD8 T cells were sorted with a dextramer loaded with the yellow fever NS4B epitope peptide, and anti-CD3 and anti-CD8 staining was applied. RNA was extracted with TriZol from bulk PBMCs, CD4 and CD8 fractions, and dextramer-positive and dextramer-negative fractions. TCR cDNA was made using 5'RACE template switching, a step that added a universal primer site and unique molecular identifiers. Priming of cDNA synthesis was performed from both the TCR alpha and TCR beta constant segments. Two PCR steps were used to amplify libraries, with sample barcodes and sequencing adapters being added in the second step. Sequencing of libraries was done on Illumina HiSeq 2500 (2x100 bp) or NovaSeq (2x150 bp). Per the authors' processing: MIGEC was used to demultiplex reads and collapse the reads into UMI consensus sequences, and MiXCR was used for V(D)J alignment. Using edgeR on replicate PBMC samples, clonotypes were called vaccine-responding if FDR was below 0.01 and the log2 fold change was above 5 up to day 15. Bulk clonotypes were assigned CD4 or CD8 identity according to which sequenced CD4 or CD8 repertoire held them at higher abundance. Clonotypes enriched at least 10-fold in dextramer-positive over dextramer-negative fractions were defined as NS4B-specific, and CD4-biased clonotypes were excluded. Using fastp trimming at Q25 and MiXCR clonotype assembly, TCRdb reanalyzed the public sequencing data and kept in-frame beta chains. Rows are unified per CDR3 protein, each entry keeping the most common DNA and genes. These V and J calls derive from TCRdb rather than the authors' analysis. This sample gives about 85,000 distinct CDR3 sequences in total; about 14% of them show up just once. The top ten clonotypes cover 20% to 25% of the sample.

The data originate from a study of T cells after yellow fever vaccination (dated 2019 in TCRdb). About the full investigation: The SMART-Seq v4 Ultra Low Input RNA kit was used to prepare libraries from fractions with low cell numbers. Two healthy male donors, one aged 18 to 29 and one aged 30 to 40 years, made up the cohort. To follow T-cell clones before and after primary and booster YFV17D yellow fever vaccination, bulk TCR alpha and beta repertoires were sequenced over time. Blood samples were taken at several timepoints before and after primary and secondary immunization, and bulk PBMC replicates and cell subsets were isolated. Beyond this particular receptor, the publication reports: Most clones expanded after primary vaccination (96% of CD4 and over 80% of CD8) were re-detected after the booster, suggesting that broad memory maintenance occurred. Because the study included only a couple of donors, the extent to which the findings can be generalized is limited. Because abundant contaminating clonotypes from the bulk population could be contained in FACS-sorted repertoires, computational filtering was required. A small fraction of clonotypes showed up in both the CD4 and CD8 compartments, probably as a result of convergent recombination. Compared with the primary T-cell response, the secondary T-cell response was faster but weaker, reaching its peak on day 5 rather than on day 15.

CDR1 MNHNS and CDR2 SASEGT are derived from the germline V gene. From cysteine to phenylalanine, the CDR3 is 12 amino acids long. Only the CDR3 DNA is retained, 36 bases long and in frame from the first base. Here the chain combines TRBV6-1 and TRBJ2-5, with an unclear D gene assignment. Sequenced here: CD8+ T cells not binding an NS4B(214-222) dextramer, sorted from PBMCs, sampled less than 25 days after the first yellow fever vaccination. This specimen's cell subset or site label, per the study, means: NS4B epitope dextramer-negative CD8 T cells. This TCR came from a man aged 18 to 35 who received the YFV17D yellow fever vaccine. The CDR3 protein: CASSEQLENQYF. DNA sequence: TGTGCCAGCAGTGAACAACTGGAGAACCAGTACTTC.